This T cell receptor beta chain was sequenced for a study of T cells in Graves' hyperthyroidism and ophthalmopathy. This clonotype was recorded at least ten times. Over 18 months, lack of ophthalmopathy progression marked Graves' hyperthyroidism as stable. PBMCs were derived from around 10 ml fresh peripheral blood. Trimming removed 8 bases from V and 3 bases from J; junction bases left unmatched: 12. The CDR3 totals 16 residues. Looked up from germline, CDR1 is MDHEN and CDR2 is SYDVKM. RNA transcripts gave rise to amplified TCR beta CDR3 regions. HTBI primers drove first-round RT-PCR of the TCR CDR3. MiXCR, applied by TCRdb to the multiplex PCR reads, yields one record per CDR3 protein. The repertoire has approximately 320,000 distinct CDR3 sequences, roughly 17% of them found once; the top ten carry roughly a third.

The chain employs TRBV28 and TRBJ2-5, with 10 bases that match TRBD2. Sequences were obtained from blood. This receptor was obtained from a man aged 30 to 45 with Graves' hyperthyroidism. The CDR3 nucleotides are TGTGCCAGCGGCACTAGCGGGATAGTAGGGAAAGAGACCCAGTACTTC. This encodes CASGTSGIVGKETQYF.